What follows is one T cell receptor beta chain and its context. J lost 2 bases, V lost 4 bases, and 9 bases had no gene match. CDR3 size: 16 residues. From germline, CDR1 is SGHRS and CDR2 YFSETQ. An amount of RNA that ranged from roughly 0.45 to 1 ug was reverse transcribed with random hexamers. Amplification of TCR beta CDR3 used immunoSEQ multiplex PCR across 54 Vbeta and 13 Jbeta. TCRdb called the immunoSEQ multiplex PCR reads again in MiXCR, with one record for every CDR3 protein. The repertoire includes about 240,000 distinct CDR3 sequences, around 96% of them detected once, and 0.1% sits in the top ten. This entry comes from a study of CD8 T cells in Susac syndrome. TEMRA cells underwent FACS enrichment and CD8+ and CD4+ T cells underwent negative isolation.

V usage is TRBV5-1 and J usage is TRBJ2-5; 9 nucleotides match TRBD1. The sample comprised CD4+ T cells from PBMCs. This sequence originates from a human donor with Susac syndrome. CDR3 residues: CASSPTAGTGQETQYF. The CDR3 DNA sequence: TGCGCCAGCAGCCCGACAGCCGGGACAGGGCAAGAGACCCAGTACTTC.